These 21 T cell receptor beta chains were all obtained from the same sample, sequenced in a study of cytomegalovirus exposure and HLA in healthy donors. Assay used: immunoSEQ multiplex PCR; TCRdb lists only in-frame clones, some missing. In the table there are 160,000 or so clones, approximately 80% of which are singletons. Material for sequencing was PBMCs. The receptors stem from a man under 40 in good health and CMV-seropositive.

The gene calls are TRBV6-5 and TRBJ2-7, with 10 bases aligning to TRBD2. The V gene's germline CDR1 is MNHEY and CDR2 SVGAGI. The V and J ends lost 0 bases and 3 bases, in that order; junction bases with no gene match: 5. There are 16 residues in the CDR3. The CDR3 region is CASSYSTSGARYEQYF. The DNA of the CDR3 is TGTGCCAGCAGTTACTCAACTAGCGGGGCTCGCTACGAGCAGTACTTC.

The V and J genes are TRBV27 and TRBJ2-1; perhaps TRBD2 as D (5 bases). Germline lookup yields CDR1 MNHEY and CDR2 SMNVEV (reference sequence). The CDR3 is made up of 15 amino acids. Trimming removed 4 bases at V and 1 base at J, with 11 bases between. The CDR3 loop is CASSSVGVSYNEQFF. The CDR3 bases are TGTGCCAGCAGTTCTGTCGGGGTATCCTACAATGAGCAGTTCTTC.

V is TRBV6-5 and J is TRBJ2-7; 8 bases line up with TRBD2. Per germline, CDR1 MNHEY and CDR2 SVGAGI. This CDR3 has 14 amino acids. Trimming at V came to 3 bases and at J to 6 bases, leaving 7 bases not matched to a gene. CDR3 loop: CASSYSPGGAEQYF. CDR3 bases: TGTGCCAGCAGTTATTCACCGGGGGGGGCCGAGCAGTACTTC.

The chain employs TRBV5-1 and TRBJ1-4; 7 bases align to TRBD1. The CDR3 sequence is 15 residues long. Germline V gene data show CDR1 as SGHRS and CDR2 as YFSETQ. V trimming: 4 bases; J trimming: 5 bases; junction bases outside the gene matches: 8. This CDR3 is CASSLYRGPNEKLFF. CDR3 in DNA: TGCGCCAGCAGCCTGTACAGGGGCCCGAATGAAAAACTGTTTTTT.

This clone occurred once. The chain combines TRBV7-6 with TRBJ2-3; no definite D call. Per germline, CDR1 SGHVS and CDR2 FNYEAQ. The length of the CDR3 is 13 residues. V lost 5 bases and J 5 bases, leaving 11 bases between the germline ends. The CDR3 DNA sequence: TGTGCCAGCAGCCCTTCGACTGGAGATACGCAGTATTTT. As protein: CASSPSTGDTQYF.

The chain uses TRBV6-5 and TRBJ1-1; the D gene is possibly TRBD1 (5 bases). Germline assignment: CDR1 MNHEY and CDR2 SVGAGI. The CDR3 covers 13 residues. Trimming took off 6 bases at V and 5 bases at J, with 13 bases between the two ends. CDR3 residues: CASRAYRTTEAFF. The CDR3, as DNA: TGTGCCAGCAGAGCGTACAGGACGACTGAAGCTTTCTTT.

CDR3 bases: TGTGCCAGCTCACCAGGGACAGTTTATGGGGAGACCCAGTACTTC. Translating gives CASSPGTVYGETQYF. The genes are TRBV18 and TRBJ2-5; TRBD1 matches at 7 bases. V lost 2 bases and J lost 5; bases outside the gene matches: 8. Germline-derived CDR1 and CDR2 are KGHSH and LQKENI. The CDR3 length is 15 residues.

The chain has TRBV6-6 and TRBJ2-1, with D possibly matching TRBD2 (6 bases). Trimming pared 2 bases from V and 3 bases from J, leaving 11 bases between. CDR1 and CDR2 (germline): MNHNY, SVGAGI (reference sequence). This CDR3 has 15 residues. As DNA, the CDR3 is TGTGCCAGCAGTTACACCGGGGGTAGCTACAATGAGCAGTTCTTC. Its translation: CASSYTGGSYNEQFF.

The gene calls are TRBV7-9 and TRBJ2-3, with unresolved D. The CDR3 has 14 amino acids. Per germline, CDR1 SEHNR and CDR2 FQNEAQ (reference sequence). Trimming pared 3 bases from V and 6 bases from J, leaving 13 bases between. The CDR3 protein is CASSLTPSDDTQYF. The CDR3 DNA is TGTGCCAGCAGCTTGACTCCGAGCGACGATACGCAGTATTTT. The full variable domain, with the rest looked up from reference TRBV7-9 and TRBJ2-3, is DTGVSQNPRHKITKRGQNVTFRCDPISEHNRLYWYRQTLGQGPEFLTYFQNEAQLEKSRLLSDRFSAERPKGSFSTLEIQRTEQGDSAMYLCASSLTPSDDTQYFGPGTRLTVL.

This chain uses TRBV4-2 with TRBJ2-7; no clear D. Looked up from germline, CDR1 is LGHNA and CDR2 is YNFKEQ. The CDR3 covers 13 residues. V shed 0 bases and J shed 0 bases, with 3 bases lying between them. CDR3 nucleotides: TGTGCCAGCAGCCAAGACGGCTCCTACGAGCAGTACTTC. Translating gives CASSQDGSYEQYF.

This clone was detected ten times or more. The CDR3 here is CASRISGLAGETQYF. For the CDR3, the DNA is TGTGCCAGTAGGATCTCTGGACTAGCGGGAGAGACCCAGTACTTC. The V gene is TRBV19, the J gene TRBJ2-5, with 11 bases fitting TRBD2. The CDR3 sequence is 15 residues long. Per germline, CDR1 LNHDA and CDR2 SQIVND (reference sequence). With 6 bases clipped from V and 4 bases from J, the junction kept 7 bases outside the gene matches.

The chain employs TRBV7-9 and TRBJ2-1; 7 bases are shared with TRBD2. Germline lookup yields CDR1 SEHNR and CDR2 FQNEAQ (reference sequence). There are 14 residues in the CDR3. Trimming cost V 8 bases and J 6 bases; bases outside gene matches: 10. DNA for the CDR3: TGTGCCAGCGGACTAGAACTCAACATCAATGAGCAGTTCTTC. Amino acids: CASGLELNINEQFF.

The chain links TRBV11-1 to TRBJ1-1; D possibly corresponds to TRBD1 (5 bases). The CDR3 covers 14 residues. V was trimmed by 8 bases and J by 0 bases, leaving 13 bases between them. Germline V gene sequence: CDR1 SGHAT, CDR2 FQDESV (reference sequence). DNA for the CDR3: TGTGCCAGCGGGTATGGGGGGATGAACACTGAAGCTTTCTTT. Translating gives CASGYGGMNTEAFF.

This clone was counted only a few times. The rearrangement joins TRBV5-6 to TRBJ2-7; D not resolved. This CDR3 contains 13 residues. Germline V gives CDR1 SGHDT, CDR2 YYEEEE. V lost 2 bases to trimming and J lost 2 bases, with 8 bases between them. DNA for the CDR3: TGTGCCAGCAGCTTCACTGAGGCCTACGAGCAGTACTTC. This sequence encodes CASSFTEAYEQYF.

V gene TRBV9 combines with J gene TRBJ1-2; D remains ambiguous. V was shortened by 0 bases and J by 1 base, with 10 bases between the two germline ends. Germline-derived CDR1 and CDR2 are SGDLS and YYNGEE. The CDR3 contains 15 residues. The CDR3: CASSVDAASNYGYTF. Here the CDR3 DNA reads TGTGCCAGCAGCGTAGATGCAGCGAGTAACTATGGCTACACCTTC. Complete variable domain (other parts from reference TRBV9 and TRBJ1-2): DSGVTQTPKHLITATGQRVTLRCSPRSGDLSVYWYQQSLDQGLQFLIQYYNGEERAKGNILERFSAQQFPDLHSELNLSSLELGDSALYFCASSVDAASNYGYTFGSGTRLTVV.

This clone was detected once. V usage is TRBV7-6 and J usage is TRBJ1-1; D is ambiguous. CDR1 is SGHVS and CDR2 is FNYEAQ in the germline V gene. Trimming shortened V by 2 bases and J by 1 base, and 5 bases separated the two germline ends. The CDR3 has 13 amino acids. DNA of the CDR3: TGTGCCAGCAGCTTAAGAGGGAACACTGAAGCTTTCTTT. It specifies CASSLRGNTEAFF.

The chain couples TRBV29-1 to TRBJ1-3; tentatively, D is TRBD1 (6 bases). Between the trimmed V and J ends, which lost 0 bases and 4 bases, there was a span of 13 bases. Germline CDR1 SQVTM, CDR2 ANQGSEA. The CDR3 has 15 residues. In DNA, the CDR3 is TGCAGCGTTGAAGATTCCCAGGGGCAGGGAAACACCATATATTTT. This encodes CSVEDSQGQGNTIYF.

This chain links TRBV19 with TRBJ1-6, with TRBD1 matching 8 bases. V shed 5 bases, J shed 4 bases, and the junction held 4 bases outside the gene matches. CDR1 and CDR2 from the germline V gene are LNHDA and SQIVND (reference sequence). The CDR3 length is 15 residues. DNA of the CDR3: TGTGCCAGTAGTTTCCGGACAGGGTATAATTCACCCCTCCACTTT. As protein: CASSFRTGYNSPLHF.

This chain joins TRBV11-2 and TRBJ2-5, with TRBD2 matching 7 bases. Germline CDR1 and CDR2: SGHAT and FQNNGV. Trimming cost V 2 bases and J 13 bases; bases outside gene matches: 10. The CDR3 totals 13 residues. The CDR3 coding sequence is TGTGCCAGCAGCTTAATGGGAGGGGCCCCGGCGTACTTC. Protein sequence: CASSLMGGAPAYF.

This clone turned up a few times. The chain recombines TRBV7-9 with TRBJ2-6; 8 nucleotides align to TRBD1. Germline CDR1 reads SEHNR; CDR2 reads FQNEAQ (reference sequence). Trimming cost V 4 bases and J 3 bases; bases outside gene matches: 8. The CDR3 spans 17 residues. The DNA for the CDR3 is TGTGCCAGCAGCTCAGGACAGGGTTTTGGTGGGGCCAACGTCCTGACTTTC. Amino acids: CASSSGQGFGGANVLTF.

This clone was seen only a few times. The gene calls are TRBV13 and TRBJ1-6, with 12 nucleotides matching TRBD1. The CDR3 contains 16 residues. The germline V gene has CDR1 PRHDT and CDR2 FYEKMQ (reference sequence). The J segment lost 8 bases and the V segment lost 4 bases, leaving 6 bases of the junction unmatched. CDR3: CASSSGQGARYSPLHF. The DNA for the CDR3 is TGTGCCAGCAGCTCGGGACAGGGGGCTCGTTATTCACCCCTCCACTTT.